Listed here are 10 T cell receptor beta chains from one sample, sequenced in a study of blood T cells in healthy people across ages. Alongside a J-beta primer mix, a sample-barcoded 5' primer served in a second PCR lasting about 7 to 11 cycles. TCRdb processed the 5' RACE reads anew with MiXCR; each CDR3 protein has one entry. This table has about 1,600,000 distinct CDR3 sequences, roughly 40% appearing once. Sequences were obtained from blood. The source of these receptors is a young woman in good health.

The gene calls are TRBV20-1 and TRBJ1-5; D is undetermined. The CDR3 totals 13 residues. Germline V gene sequence: CDR1 DFQATT, CDR2 SNEGSKA (reference sequence). V lost 6 bases and J 6 bases, leaving 15 bases between the germline ends. For the CDR3, the DNA is TGCAGTGCCGCCTCACAATCGGTTCAGCCCCAGCATTTT. It encodes CSAASQSVQPQHF.

This clonotype was detected only a few times. The chain links TRBV7-9 to TRBJ2-7; TRBD2 matches at 11 bases. This CDR3 region has 16 residues. V shed 2 bases and J 3 bases; nucleotides not matched to a gene: 6. Germline-derived CDR1 and CDR2 are SEHNR and FQNEAQ (reference sequence). CDR3 loop: CASSLPRGLAVYEQYF. In nucleotides, the CDR3 is TGTGCCAGCAGCTTACCTAGGGGACTAGCGGTCTACGAGCAGTACTTC.

The V and J genes are TRBV7-9 and TRBJ2-1; 7 bases map to TRBD2. The CDR3 has 14 amino acids. CDR1 and CDR2 (germline): SEHNR, FQNEAQ (reference sequence). After removal of 4 bases from V and 3 bases from J, the junction contained 3 bases not matched to a gene. This CDR3 is CASSSREDYNEQFF. In DNA, the CDR3 is TGTGCCAGCAGCTCCCGGGAGGACTACAATGAGCAGTTCTTC.

This clonotype was counted only a few times. This chain's CDR3 is CASSYSSLAESYEQYF. DNA of the CDR3: TGTGCCAGCAGTTACTCGTCACTAGCGGAGTCCTACGAGCAGTACTTC. The J gene is TRBJ2-7, the V gene TRBV6-5; 8 positions match TRBD2. Losses at the gene ends were 0 bases for V and 1 base for J; bases not matched to a gene: 5. The CDR3 extends over 16 amino acids. Germline CDR1 MNHEY, CDR2 SVGAGI.

The table lists this clonotype with a few counts. V and J are TRBV7-2 and TRBJ2-1; 7 nucleotides align to TRBD1. CDR1 and CDR2 (germline): SGHTA, FQGNSA. The CDR3 runs 13 residues. J lost 6 bases, V lost 7 bases, and 6 bases had no gene match. The CDR3 here is CASTPYRGNEQFF. The CDR3 nucleotides are TGTGCCAGCACCCCCTACAGGGGCAATGAGCAGTTCTTC.

The CDR3 nucleotides are TGCAGTGCCGCCCGACTAGCGGGAGTCGGTGAGCAGTTCTTC. This codes for CSAARLAGVGEQFF. V is TRBV20-1 and J is TRBJ2-1; TRBD2 matches 12 bases. The V gene end was trimmed by 6 bases and the J gene end by 9 bases; junction bases not matched to a gene: 9. The germline gives CDR1 DFQATT, CDR2 SNEGSKA (reference sequence). The CDR3 loop spans 14 amino acids.

This clonotype was seen more than once but under ten times. This chain connects TRBV6-1 to TRBJ2-3; 8 bases align to TRBD2. This CDR3 spans 16 amino acids. Trimming at V came to 2 bases and at J to 3 bases, leaving 7 bases not matched to a gene. From germline, CDR1 is MNHNS and CDR2 SASEGT. The CDR3 spells CASSETGGPGTDTQYF. The CDR3, as DNA: TGTGCCAGCAGTGAAACGGGGGGGCCGGGTACAGATACGCAGTATTTT.

The V call is TRBV15, the J call TRBJ2-3; 8 nucleotides agree with TRBD2. Germline CDR1 reads LNHNV; CDR2 reads YYDKDF (reference sequence). The CDR3 consists of 20 residues. Trimming cost V 1 base and J 2 bases; bases outside gene matches: 17. CDR3: CATSRGTAGEPWADTDTQYF. CDR3 coding DNA: TGTGCCACCAGCAGAGGGACAGCGGGAGAGCCATGGGCTGACACAGATACGCAGTATTTT.

The chain's CDR3 is CASSERTGANEKLFF. The CDR3, as DNA: TGCGCCAGCAGTGAGAGGACTGGGGCAAATGAAAAACTGTTTTTT. The chain is built from TRBV5-1 and TRBJ1-4; possible D gene TRBD1, 5 bases. Trimming left V 5 bases short and J 5 bases short, with 16 bases between. Looked up from germline, CDR1 is SGHRS and CDR2 is YFSETQ. This CDR3 is built from 15 residues.

The rearrangement joins TRBV29-1 to TRBJ1-3, with D perhaps matching TRBD1 (6 bases). The CDR3 is made up of 13 amino acids. Trimming shortened V by 2 bases and J by 6 bases, and 11 bases separated the two germline ends. CDR1 and CDR2 from the germline V gene are SQVTM and ANQGSEA. CDR3 coding DNA: TGCAGCGTTGAAACAGGGCGTACAAACACCATATATTTT. This codes for CSVETGRTNTIYF. Supplemented by reference TRBV29-1 and TRBJ1-3, the full variable domain reads SAVISQKPSRDICQRGTSLTIQCQVDSQVTMMFWYRQQPGQSLTLIATANQGSEATYESGFVIDKFPISRPNLTFSTLTVSNMSPEDSSIYLCSVETGRTNTIYFGEGSWLTVV.